The sample holds a few counts of the clone carrying this TCR beta chain. What it binds is unknown. Once isolated by positive magnetic bead selection, the CD4+ and CD8+ cells had their purity checked by flow cytometry. With V trimmed by 7 bases and J by 1 base, 10 bases remained unmatched. The CDR3 has 15 residues. Germline-derived CDR1 and CDR2 are SQVTM and ANQGSEA. This sample is part of a study of somatic mutations in cytotoxic T cells in rheumatoid arthritis. Study information: Prior to any treatment and right after diagnosis, patient blood (around 30 ml EDTA) was drawn.

Study-level points and caveats: The antigen targets of the expanded CD8+ clones lacked identification. Within the rheumatoid arthritis patients, CD8+ clonality went up as age increased (Spearman r ~ 0.5). The same was not true of the healthy controls.

Using immunoSEQ multiplex PCR, the repertoire was profiled, and TCRdb retains in-frame clones only, with some absent. The sample consists of under 25,000 clones, 85% of them appearing once. The specimen sequenced was CD8+ T cells sorted from blood. The source of this sequence is a woman between 40 and 50 years old with rheumatoid arthritis. The chain joins TRBV29-1 to TRBJ1-1; 9 nucleotides align to TRBD1. CDR3 in amino acids: CSAGFGTGKNTEAFF. In DNA form, the CDR3 reads TGCAGCGCTGGTTTCGGGACAGGGAAGAACACTGAAGCTTTCTTT.